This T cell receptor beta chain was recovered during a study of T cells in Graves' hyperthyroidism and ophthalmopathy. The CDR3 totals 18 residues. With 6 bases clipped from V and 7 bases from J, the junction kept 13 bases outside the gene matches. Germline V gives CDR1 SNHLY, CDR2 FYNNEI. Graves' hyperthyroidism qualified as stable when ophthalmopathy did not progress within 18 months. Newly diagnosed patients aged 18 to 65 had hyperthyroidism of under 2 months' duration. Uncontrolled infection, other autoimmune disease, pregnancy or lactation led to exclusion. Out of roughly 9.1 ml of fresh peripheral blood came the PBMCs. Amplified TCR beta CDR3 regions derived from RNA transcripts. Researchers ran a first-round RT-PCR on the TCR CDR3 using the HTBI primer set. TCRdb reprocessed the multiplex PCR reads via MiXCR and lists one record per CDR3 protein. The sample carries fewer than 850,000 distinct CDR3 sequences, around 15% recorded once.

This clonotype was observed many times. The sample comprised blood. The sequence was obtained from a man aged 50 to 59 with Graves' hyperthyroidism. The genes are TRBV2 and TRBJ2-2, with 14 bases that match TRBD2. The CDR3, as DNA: TGTGCCAGCAGGGGGGACAGGGGACTAGCGGGAGCCCACGGGGAGCTGTTTTTT. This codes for CASRGDRGLAGAHGELFF.